The clone carrying this T cell receptor (beta chain) was counted at least ten times. The antigen remains undetermined. The sample belongs to a study of T-cell reconstitution after alpha-beta-depleted transplantation in children. Findings and caveats of the study: Some patients' high day-60 TCRbeta diversity was attributed to recipient cells surviving conditioning. Reports say that about two months after transplant, the alpha-beta T cells came out of several hundred graft clones that had expanded.

The V gene end was trimmed by 7 bases and the J gene end by 4 bases; junction bases not matched to a gene: 2. Per the germline V gene, CDR1 is MDHEN and CDR2 is SYDVKM. The CDR3 runs to 13 residues. Library preparation (for TCRbeta) was performed with unique molecular identifiers. TCRdb reprocessed the PCR reads via MiXCR and lists one record per CDR3 protein. Seen here are 200,000 to 250,000 distinct CDR3 sequences, under 13% observed once, and the top ten hold about 28%. This rearrangement joins TRBV28 to TRBJ2-3; the match to TRBD2 covers 10 bases. Sequencing used PBMCs, obtained before TCRalphabeta/CD19-depleted stem cell transplant. This sequence was found in a child younger than two with acute myeloid leukemia, due to receive a stem cell transplant. CDR3 residues: CASTLAGADTQYF. CDR3 sequence (DNA): TGTGCCAGCACCCTAGCGGGAGCAGATACGCAGTATTTT.